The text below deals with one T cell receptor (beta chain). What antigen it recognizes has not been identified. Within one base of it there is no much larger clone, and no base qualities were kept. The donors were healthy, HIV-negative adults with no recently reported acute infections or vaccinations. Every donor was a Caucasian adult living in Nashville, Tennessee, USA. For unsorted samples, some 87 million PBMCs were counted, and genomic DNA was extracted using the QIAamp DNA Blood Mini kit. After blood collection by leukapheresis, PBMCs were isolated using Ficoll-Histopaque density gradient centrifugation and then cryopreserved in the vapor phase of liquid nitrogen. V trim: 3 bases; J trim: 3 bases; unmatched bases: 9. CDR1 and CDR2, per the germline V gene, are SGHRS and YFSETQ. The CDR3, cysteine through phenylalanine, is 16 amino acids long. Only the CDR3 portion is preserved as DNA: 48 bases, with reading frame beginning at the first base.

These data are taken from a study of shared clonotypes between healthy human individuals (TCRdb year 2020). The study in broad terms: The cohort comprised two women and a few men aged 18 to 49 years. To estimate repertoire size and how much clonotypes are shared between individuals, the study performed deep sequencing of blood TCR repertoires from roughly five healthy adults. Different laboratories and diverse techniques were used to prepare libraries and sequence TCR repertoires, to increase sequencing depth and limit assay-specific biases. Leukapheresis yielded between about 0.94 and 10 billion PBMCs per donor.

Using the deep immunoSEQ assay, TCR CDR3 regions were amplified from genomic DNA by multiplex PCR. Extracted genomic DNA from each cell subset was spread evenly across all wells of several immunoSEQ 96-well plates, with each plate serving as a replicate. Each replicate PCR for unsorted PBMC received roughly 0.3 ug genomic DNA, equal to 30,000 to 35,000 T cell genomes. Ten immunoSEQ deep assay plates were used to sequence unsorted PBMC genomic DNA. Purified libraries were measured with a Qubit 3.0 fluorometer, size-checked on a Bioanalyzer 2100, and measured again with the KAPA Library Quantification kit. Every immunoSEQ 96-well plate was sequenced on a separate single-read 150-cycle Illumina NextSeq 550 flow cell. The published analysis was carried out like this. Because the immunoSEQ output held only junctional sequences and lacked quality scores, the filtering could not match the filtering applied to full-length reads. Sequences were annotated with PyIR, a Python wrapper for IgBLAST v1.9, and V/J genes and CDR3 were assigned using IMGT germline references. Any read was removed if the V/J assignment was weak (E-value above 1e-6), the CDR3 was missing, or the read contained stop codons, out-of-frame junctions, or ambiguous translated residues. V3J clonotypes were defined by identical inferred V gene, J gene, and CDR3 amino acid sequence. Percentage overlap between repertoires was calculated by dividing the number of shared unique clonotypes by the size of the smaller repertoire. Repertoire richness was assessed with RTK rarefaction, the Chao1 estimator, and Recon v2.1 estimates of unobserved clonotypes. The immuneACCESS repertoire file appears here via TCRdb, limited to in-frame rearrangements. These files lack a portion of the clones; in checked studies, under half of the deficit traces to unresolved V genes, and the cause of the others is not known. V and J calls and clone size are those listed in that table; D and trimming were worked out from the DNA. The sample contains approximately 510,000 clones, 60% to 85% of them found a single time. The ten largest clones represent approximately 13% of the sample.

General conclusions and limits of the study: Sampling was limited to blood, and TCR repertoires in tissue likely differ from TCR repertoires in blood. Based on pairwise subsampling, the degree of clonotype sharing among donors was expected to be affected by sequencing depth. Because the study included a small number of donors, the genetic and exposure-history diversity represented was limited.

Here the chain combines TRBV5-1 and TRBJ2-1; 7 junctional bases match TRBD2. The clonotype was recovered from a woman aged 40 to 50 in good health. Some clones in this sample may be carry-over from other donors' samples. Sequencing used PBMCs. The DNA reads TGCGCCAGCAGCTCCAAGGGTGGCGGGAGCTACAATGAGCAGTTCTTC. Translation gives CASSSKGGGSYNEQFF. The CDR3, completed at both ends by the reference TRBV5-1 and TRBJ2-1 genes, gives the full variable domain KAGVTQTPRYLIKTRGQQVTLSCSPISGHRSVSWYQQTPGQGLQFLFEYFSETQRNKGNFPGRFSGRQFSNSRSEMNVSTLELGDSALYLCASSSKGGGSYNEQFFGPGTRLTVL.